This T cell receptor beta chain appears in the sequencing data of a study of blood T cell repertoires in COVID-19. Across the study: Sites in the United States, Italy and Spain provided acute and convalescent COVID-19 samples. Sample material is recorded as cDNA or gDNA derived from T cells, B-cell-depleted T cells, or PBMCs.

Clones were read by immunoSEQ multiplex PCR, and TCRdb kept only the in-frame ones, dropping some. Among roughly 110,000 clones listed, roughly 80% were seen once. Germline V gene data show CDR1 as DFQATT and CDR2 as SNEGSKA (reference sequence). Trimming at V came to 3 bases and at J to 6 bases, leaving 7 bases not matched to a gene. This CDR3 has 14 amino acids. This chain joins TRBV20-1 and TRBJ2-3; 9 bases match TRBD1. The clonotype originates from a human donor in a cohort sampled during active COVID-19. Sequencing was done on a sample of peripheral blood. CDR3 protein: CSASTGQGRDTQYF. DNA for the CDR3: TGCAGTGCTAGTACGGGACAGGGTAGGGATACGCAGTATTTT.